The source of this TCR beta chain is a study of T cell responses to AZD1222 COVID-19 vaccine (dated by TCRdb to the early 2020s). Regarding the research as a whole: AZD1222 recipients whose second dose came at about 4 weeks and those whose second dose came at about 12 weeks were combined into one group, since spike-specific TCR depth and breadth did not differ between the two schedules. Trial participants were enrolled into age subgroups of 18-55, 56-69 and 70-plus years, which contained around 150, 28 and 57 TCR-sequenced participants, respectively. TCR sequencing covered some 240 trial participants: about 210 given two doses of AZD1222 and 26 given two doses of MenACWY control vaccine.

The CDR3 regions of human TCRbeta chains were subjected to immunosequencing. The study's processing was this. TCRs in the repertoires were compared against a reference library of SARS-CoV-2-specific TCRs that had been generated with the MIRA antigen-specificity platform. Breadth meant the fraction of unique TCRs that were SARS-CoV-2-associated, whereas depth meant the fraction of total T cells that were SARS-CoV-2-associated. Each spike-specific TCR was assigned to its reactive spike region and to a CD4 or CD8 class using the MIRA data. Log10-transformed breadth and depth values were compared by one-way ANOVA with Sidak's multiple comparisons tests. The immuneACCESS repertoire file appears here via TCRdb, limited to in-frame rearrangements. These files lack a portion of the clones; in checked studies, under half of the deficit traces to unresolved V genes, and the cause of the others is not known. V, J and clone size are those of that table, while D and trimming were read from the DNA. The sample data list 100,000 to 150,000 clones, and over 75% of these were observed just once. The ten largest clones take up around 6.2% of the sample.

In its sample, this clone was seen once. There is no known antigen for this receptor. The input lacks base qualities; no much larger clone sits a single base away. The time point label, as the study defines it: baseline before first vaccination. The vaccinee samples were drawn from two UK trials, COV001 and COV002, one of which was a single-blind randomized controlled phase 2/3 trial testing AZD1222 (ChAdOx1 nCoV-19) in healthy adults. For TCRbeta chain sequencing, PBMC samples were collected from trial participants at day 0 and at day 28 after the second dose. Points the paper makes about the study in general: The whole spike protein was spanned by vaccine-associated CD4 TCRs, and dominant responses were seen in regions 160-218 and 743-854. Participants were mostly white British and included more females than males, and it was suggested by the authors that clonal diversity may have been underestimated. Because no day 14 peak-response samples were available, the repertoires could be characterized only after the peak T cell response. The 56-69-year group was small, and its depth increase did not reach significance, likely because of low power. Conclusions about previously exposed vaccinees are limited, since just a handful of AZD1222 recipients were seropositive for SARS-CoV-2 at baseline. Reportedly, close to half of the unique spike-specific TCRs recognized epitopes lying outside the regions that are mutated in the B.1.351 and B.1.1.7 variants. Spike-specific TCR breadth and depth rose significantly after two AZD1222 doses compared with day 0 and with MenACWY recipients.

Taken from the germline V gene, the CDR1 and CDR2 loops are SNHLY and FYNNEI. Between the V and J ends, shortened by 3 bases and 1 base respectively, the junction contains 10 bases. The cysteine opens and the phenylalanine closes a CDR3 of 15 amino acids. Of all the DNA, just the CDR3 is kept, 45 bases in frame from base 1. This material consisted of peripheral blood, taken on day 0 of AZD1222 vaccination. The source is an adult in good health. The rearrangement joined TRBV2 to TRBJ1-5, and perhaps TRBD1 as D gene, on 6 matching bases. The DNA is TGTGCCAGCAGTGAGTGGGGGGCGAGCAATCAGCCCCAGCATTTT. Translation gives CASSEWGASNQPQHF.